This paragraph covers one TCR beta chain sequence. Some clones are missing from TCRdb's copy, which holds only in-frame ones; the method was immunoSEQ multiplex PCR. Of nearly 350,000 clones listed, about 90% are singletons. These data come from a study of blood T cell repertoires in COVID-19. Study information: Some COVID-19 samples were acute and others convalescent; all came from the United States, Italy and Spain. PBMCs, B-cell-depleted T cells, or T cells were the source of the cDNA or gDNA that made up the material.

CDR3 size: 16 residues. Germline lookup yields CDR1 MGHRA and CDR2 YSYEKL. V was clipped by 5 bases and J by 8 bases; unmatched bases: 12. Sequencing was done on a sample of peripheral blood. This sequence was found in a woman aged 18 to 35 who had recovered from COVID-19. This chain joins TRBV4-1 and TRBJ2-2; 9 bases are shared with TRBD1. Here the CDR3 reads CASSSRGTGQGGELFF. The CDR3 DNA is TGCGCCAGCAGCTCTCGAGGGACAGGGCAAGGAGGGGAGCTGTTTTTT.